The entry below gives a single TCR beta chain sequence along with its context. The data stem from a study of T cell responses to AZD1222 COVID-19 vaccine. Using immunoSEQ multiplex PCR, the repertoire was profiled, and TCRdb retains in-frame clones only, with some absent. The sample contains over 85,000 clones, around 81% of which appear only once. The J segment lost 4 bases and the V segment lost 6 bases, leaving 4 bases of the junction unmatched. This CDR3 comprises 14 residues. In germline, CDR1 is MRHNA, CDR2 SNTAGT. This receptor was taken from an adult in good health. V gene TRBV6-4 combines with J gene TRBJ1-1; TRBD1 agrees at 11 bases. The specimen was peripheral blood, collected on day 0 of AZD1222 vaccination. DNA of the CDR3: TGTGCCAGCAGCCCCGGGACAGGGGGCACTGAAGCTTTCTTT. Amino acid sequence: CASSPGTGGTEAFF.